Listed below are T cell receptor beta chains from one sample, sequenced in a study of blood T cell repertoires in COVID-19. Sequencing used immunoSEQ multiplex PCR; TCRdb keeps in-frame clones, though not all of them. Of hundreds of thousands of clones in the sample, 85% to 90% were seen once. The sample taken for sequencing was PBMCs or T cells enriched from blood (not recorded which). These receptors were collected from a woman between 45 and 60 years old who had recovered from COVID-19. Both conserved end residues are part of each CDR3.

CASTSMDRYTEAFF | TRBJ1-1 | 14 | TRBV19
CASSLTGASTNEKLFF | TRBJ1-4 | 16 | TRBV5-1
CASSYSASAIDTQYF | TRBJ2-3 | 15 | TRBV6-5
CASCRAPGGRDTQYF | TRBJ2-3 | 15 | TRBV6-5
CASRDSLTGGYNEQFF | TRBJ2-1 | 16 | TRBV4-1
CASSRSALAGGSGETQYF | TRBJ2-5 | 18 | TRBV5-1
CAWSGRVVTEAFF | TRBJ1-1 | 13 | TRBV30
CASSPWTTDNNEQFF | TRBJ2-1 | 15 | TRBV3-1/TRBV3-2
CASSIAPGGTEAFF | TRBJ1-1 | 14 | TRBV19
CASSLTGQGVGSPLHF | TRBJ1-6 | 16 | TRBV5-1
CASTPQFSGNTIYF | TRBJ1-3 | 14 | TRBV2
CASSRGTGGSQPQHF | TRBJ1-5 | 15 | TRBV3-1/TRBV3-2
CASSSSTGMLNSPLHF | TRBJ1-6 | 16 | TRBV5-6
CASSLLNGDYGYTF | TRBJ1-2 | 14 | TRBV28
CASTRDSHSNQPQHF | TRBJ1-5 | 15 | TRBV2
CASSQDFGGRTFF | TRBJ2-1 | 13 | TRBV14
CASSQGTGVPLTLHF | TRBJ1-6 | 15 | TRBV4-1
CASSATVTGELFF | TRBJ2-2 | 13 | TRBV9
CASIKGQGFGEQFF | TRBJ2-1 | 14 | TRBV19
CAWRLAGTDTQYF | TRBJ2-3 | 13 | TRBV30
CASSQPNRENTEAFF | TRBJ1-1 | 15 | TRBV23-1
CASTKGGAAEAFF | TRBJ1-1 | 13 | TRBV7-9
CAIKTGERYGYTF | TRBJ1-2 | 13 | TRBV10-3